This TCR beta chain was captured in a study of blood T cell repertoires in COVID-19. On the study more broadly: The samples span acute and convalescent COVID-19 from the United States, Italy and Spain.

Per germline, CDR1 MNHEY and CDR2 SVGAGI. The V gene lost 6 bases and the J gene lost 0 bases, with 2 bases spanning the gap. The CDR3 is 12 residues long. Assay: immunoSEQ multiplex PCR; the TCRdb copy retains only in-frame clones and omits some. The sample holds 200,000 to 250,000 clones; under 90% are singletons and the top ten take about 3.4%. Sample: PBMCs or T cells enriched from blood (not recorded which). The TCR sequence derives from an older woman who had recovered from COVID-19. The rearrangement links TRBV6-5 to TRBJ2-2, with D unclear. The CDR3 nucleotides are TGTGCCAGCAGCGCGAACACCGGGGAGCTGTTTTTT. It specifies CASSANTGELFF.